This entry lists 3 T cell receptor beta chains sequenced from one sample in a study of cytomegalovirus exposure and HLA in healthy donors. It was with 60 Vbeta and 13 Jbeta primers that the PCR ran. Assay used: immunoSEQ multiplex PCR; TCRdb lists only in-frame clones, some missing. This table holds around 150,000 clones, around 79% found once. The sequenced sample was PBMCs. Source of these receptors: a man aged 45-65 years in good health and CMV-seropositive.

The chain uses TRBV30 and TRBJ2-1; 13 bases map to TRBD2. J was trimmed by 9 bases and V by 2 bases; bases with no gene match: 4. The CDR3 is 14 residues long. Germline V gene lookup returns CDR1 GTSNPN and CDR2 SVGIG (reference sequence). CDR3 sequence reads: CAWSQGLAGFEQFF. CDR3 coding DNA: TGTGCCTGGAGTCAGGGACTAGCGGGATTTGAGCAGTTCTTC. The variable domain in full, with the rest retrieved from reference TRBV30 and TRBJ2-1, is SQTIHQWPATLVQPVGSPLSLECTVEGTSNPNLYWYRQAAGRGLQLLFYSVGIGQISSEVPQNLSASRPQDRQFILSSKKLLLSDSGFYLCAWSQGLAGFEQFFGPGTRLTVL.

This clone is classed as medium-sized (0.01 to 0.1%). The CDR3 region is CASSETSGTQETQYF. The CDR3 nucleotides read TGTGCCAGCAGTGAGACTAGCGGAACCCAAGAGACCCAGTACTTC. The chain carries TRBV6-4 and TRBJ2-5, with 9 nucleotides matching TRBD2. V shed 3 bases, J shed 1 base, and the junction held 3 bases outside the gene matches. CDR1 and CDR2 from the germline V gene are MRHNA and SNTAGT. The CDR3 runs to 15 residues.

The chain links TRBV10-2 to TRBJ2-5; 8 positions agree with TRBD1. CDR1 is WSHSY, CDR2 SAAADI, per germline. V shed 5 bases and J 4 bases; nucleotides not matched to a gene: 3. The CDR3 has 13 amino acids. CDR3 protein: CASSRTGTETQYF. CDR3 nucleotide sequence: TGCGCCAGCAGTAGGACAGGGACAGAGACCCAGTACTTC.